The 16 T cell receptor beta chains below were found in one sample sequenced in a study of T cells expressing NK-cell markers. After re-calling the 5' RACE reads, TCRdb lists one entry per CDR3 protein, DNA absent. The table lists around 140,000 distinct CDR3 sequences. The specimen was blood T cells: a sorted CD56 or NKG2C T cell subset, CD4+ or CD8+ T cells, or bulk PBMC T cells (not recorded which). All receptors derive from a young man in good health.

The rearrangement uses TRBV12-3 or TRBV12-4 and TRBJ2-1. The CDR3 spans 15 residues. Here the CDR3 reads CASSLARLPYNEQFF.

The rearrangement uses TRBV7-9 and TRBJ2-7; TCRdb gives TRBD1 as the D gene, but with no DNA this cannot be confirmed. There are 12 residues in the CDR3. Germline CDR1 SEHNR, CDR2 FQNEAQ (reference sequence). The CDR3 region is CAVTLEEVEQYF.

The CDR3 is CASSPSGTRGRTGELFF. This chain uses TRBV27 with TRBJ2-2; TCRdb returns TRBD1, unconfirmable since there is no DNA. The CDR3 is 17 residues long. Germline V gene lookup returns CDR1 MNHEY and CDR2 SMNVEV (reference sequence).

The rearrangement links TRBV24-1 to TRBJ2-1; TCRdb indicates TRBD1, and absent DNA this call remains unverified. Per germline, CDR1 KGHDR and CDR2 SFDVKD. The CDR3 extends over 15 amino acids. The CDR3 loop is CATRQTGGDYNEQFF.

V is TRBV12-3 or TRBV12-4 and J is TRBJ1-1; as DNA is missing, the TRBD1 call by TCRdb cannot be tested. CDR3 length: 15 amino acids. CDR3 sequence reads: CASSQTGTGGEWAFF.

The chain couples TRBV4-3 to TRBJ2-1; there is no DNA to check the TCRdb D call of TRBD2. Germline CDR1 LGHNA, CDR2 YSLEER. CDR3 size: 18 residues. The CDR3 is CASSQDRLGTSGISEQFF.

The CDR3 reads CSSPSGRDYNEQFF. The J gene is TRBJ2-1, the V gene TRBV29-1; as DNA is missing, the TRBD2 call by TCRdb cannot be tested. CDR1 is SQVTM, CDR2 ANQGSEA, per germline. This CDR3 has 14 amino acids.

The chain recombines TRBV3-1 with TRBJ2-3. Germline-derived CDR1 and CDR2 are LGHDT and YNNKEL (reference sequence). The CDR3 loop spans 14 amino acids. CDR3 protein: CASSQAAGGDTQYF.

The J gene is TRBJ2-1, the V gene TRBV4-1; TCRdb's assignment of TRBD1 cannot be checked, as there is no DNA. Germline V lookup: CDR1 MGHRA, CDR2 YSYEKL. This CDR3 is 16 amino acids long. This CDR3 reads CASSQQGDRGYNEQFF.

CDR3 sequence: CASSSYRLHGANVLTF. V usage is TRBV7-9 and J usage is TRBJ2-6. The CDR3 totals 16 residues. The germline gives CDR1 SEHNR, CDR2 FQNEAQ (reference sequence).

The chain carries TRBV6-1 and TRBJ2-5; TCRdb returns TRBD2, unconfirmable since there is no DNA. The CDR3 runs 13 residues. The germline V gene has CDR1 MNHNS and CDR2 SASEGT. The CDR3: CASSEDTVQEQYF.

The J gene is TRBJ1-2, the V gene TRBV29-1; the TRBD1 assignment by TCRdb is unverifiable without DNA. The germline V gene encodes CDR1 SQVTM and CDR2 ANQGSEA. The CDR3 spans 13 residues. This CDR3 reads CSVDQGGGYGYTF.

This chain uses TRBV24-1 with TRBJ2-5. The CDR3 is 14 amino acids. CDR1 is KGHDR, CDR2 SFDVKD, per germline. This CDR3 is CATSEGRLQETQYF.

This sequence joins TRBV11-2 and TRBJ2-5; the TCRdb D gene call, TRBD2, has no DNA to confirm it. Per germline, CDR1 SGHAT and CDR2 FQNNGV. There are 15 residues in the CDR3. The CDR3 region is CASSLTSGGRETQYF.

The rearrangement links TRBV6-2 or TRBV6-3 to TRBJ2-3; TCRdb's D call, TRBD2, is unchecked because there is no DNA. Germline V gene sequence: CDR1 MNHEY, CDR2 SVGEGT. The CDR3 spans 16 residues. CDR3 residues: CASNRYPLAGEDTQYF.

This sequence joins TRBV10-3 and TRBJ2-3; TCRdb proposes TRBD2, but this gene call is untestable without DNA. Germline CDR1 and CDR2: ENHRY and SYGVKD. The CDR3 is 17 amino acids. The CDR3 protein is CAISELLGGGNTDTQYF.